The 31 T cell receptor beta chains presented below share a single source sample, sequenced in a study of blood T cell repertoires in COVID-19. TCRdb keeps only in-frame clones here, not all; method: immunoSEQ multiplex PCR. The sample consists of around 220,000 clones, 70% to 85% of them appearing once. Material: peripheral blood. The receptors were sampled from a woman between 35 and 50 years old with active or convalescent COVID-19.

The CDR3 bases are TGTGCCAGCAGCTTACCGTTATCTAGGAGCAATCAGCCCCAGCATTTT. Translated, it gives CASSLPLSRSNQPQHF. The V and J genes are TRBV5-8 and TRBJ1-5, with D unclear. This CDR3 contains 16 residues. Trimming took off 2 bases at V and 1 base at J, with 13 bases between the two ends. Germline assignment: CDR1 SGHTS and CDR2 YDEGEE. The full variable domain, rest sourced from reference TRBV5-8 and TRBJ1-5, is EAGVTQSPTHLIKTRGQQATLRCSPISGHTSVYWYQQALGLGLQFLLWYDEGEERNRGNFPPRFSGRQFPNYSSELNVNALELEDSALYLCASSLPLSRSNQPQHFGDGTRLSIL.

The V call is TRBV4-1, the J call TRBJ1-1; TRBD1 aligns across 9 bases. Per the germline V gene, CDR1 is MGHRA and CDR2 is YSYEKL. This CDR3 has 13 residues. J lost 4 bases, V lost 4 bases, and 1 base had no gene match. CDR3: CASSLQGATEAFF. The CDR3 region has the DNA TGCGCCAGCAGCCTACAGGGGGCCACTGAAGCTTTCTTT.

This clone showed up just a few times. J is TRBJ1-3 and V is TRBV4-1; 7 nucleotides agree with TRBD1. The germline CDR1 and CDR2 sequences are MGHRA and YSYEKL. V trimming: 1 base; J trimming: 4 bases; junction bases outside the gene matches: 16. This CDR3 spans 19 amino acids. DNA of the CDR3: TGCGCCAGCAGCCAAGTATCAGGGAACACAGGGGTCGGCGGAAACACCATATATTTT. It encodes CASSQVSGNTGVGGNTIYF.

The chain combines TRBV2 with TRBJ2-3; TRBD1 matches at 8 bases. Losses at the gene ends were 3 bases for V and 2 bases for J; bases not matched to a gene: 7. CDR3 length: 16 residues. Per germline, CDR1 SNHLY and CDR2 FYNNEI. Here the CDR3 DNA reads TGTGCCAGCAGTGAGGGGACAGGAGGGATCACAGATACGCAGTATTTT. Amino acid sequence: CASSEGTGGITDTQYF.

The chain's CDR3 is CASSIEGGDRPYEQYF. The CDR3 nucleotides are TGTGCCAGTAGTATAGAGGGCGGGGACAGACCCTACGAGCAGTACTTC. V gene TRBV19 combines with J gene TRBJ2-7, with TRBD1 as a possible D gene (7 bases). Looked up from germline, CDR1 is LNHDA and CDR2 is SQIVND (reference sequence). V lost 0 bases to trimming and J lost 2 bases, with 14 bases between them. The CDR3 consists of 16 residues.

This chain uses TRBV19 with TRBJ1-4; 7 nucleotides line up with TRBD1. J gave up 8 bases and V 8 bases, and 8 bases lay outside the gene matches. The germline CDR1 and CDR2 sequences are LNHDA and SQIVND (reference sequence). The CDR3 sequence is 13 residues long. The CDR3 DNA follows: TGTGCCAGTGTCGACAGGGTGGGCGAAAAACTGTTTTTT. It specifies CASVDRVGEKLFF.

The V gene is TRBV6-1, the J gene TRBJ2-7; TRBD1 aligns across 9 bases. With 5 bases clipped from V and 0 bases from J, the junction kept 5 bases outside the gene matches. The CDR3 runs to 15 residues. Per the germline V gene, CDR1 is MNHNS and CDR2 is SASEGT. Written as DNA, the CDR3 is TGTGCCAGCAGTCCACCGGGACAGGGCTCCTACGAGCAGTACTTC. It encodes CASSPPGQGSYEQYF.

V and J are TRBV5-1 and TRBJ1-2, with 7 bases that match TRBD1. The CDR3 contains 14 residues. V gave up 3 bases and J gave up 7 bases; unmatched junction bases: 9. Looked up from germline, CDR1 is SGHRS and CDR2 is YFSETQ. CDR3 sequence: CASSSDRSLIGYTF. The CDR3 DNA reads as TGCGCCAGCAGCTCGGACAGGTCCCTGATTGGCTACACCTTC.

The chain is built from TRBV27 and TRBJ2-7; 8 bases fit TRBD1. This CDR3 is built from 16 residues. Germline assignment: CDR1 MNHEY and CDR2 SMNVEV (reference sequence). V was clipped by 5 bases and J by 4 bases; unmatched bases: 13. CDR3 DNA sequence: TGTGCCAGCAGTCTAAACTCCTTGACAGGGGTTTACGAGCAGTACTTC. Encoded protein: CASSLNSLTGVYEQYF.

V usage is TRBV19 and J usage is TRBJ2-3, with 8 nucleotides matching TRBD2. The germline V gene encodes CDR1 LNHDA and CDR2 SQIVND (reference sequence). Germline trimming cut 6 bases from V and 4 bases from J; bases unmatched to any gene: 9. This CDR3 is built from 15 residues. CDR3 residues: CASRRRGAGPDTQYF. Here the CDR3 DNA reads TGTGCCAGTAGACGGCGGGGGGCCGGGCCAGATACGCAGTATTTT.

This chain joins TRBV18 and TRBJ2-3, with D hard to call. The CDR3 totals 13 residues. Germline V CDR1 and CDR2: KGHSH, LQKENI. With 3 bases removed from V and 5 bases from J, the gap between germline ends came to 9 bases. The CDR3 nucleotides are TGTGCCAGCTCACCGCCAGTTCAAGATACGCAGTATTTT. Protein sequence: CASSPPVQDTQYF.

This clone was counted a few times. The chain couples TRBV4-1 to TRBJ2-3; 14 bases are shared with TRBD2. Germline V gene lookup returns CDR1 MGHRA and CDR2 YSYEKL. This CDR3 is 17 amino acids long. V lost 1 base and J lost 4; bases outside the gene matches: 4. CDR3 sequence reads: CASSQAGTSGGADTQYF. CDR3 DNA sequence: TGCGCCAGCAGCCAAGCTGGGACTAGCGGGGGCGCAGATACGCAGTATTTT.

The chain couples TRBV7-4 to TRBJ2-7, with TRBD2 matching 8 bases. With 5 bases clipped from V and 6 bases from J, the junction kept 9 bases outside the gene matches. Germline V CDR1 and CDR2: SGHVT, SQSDAQ. This CDR3 is 14 amino acids long. The CDR3 is CASSRSPGGVEQYV. The CDR3 bases are TGTGCCAGCAGCCGATCCCCGGGAGGGGTCGAGCAGTACGTC.

This clone was counted once. V usage is TRBV10-1 and J usage is TRBJ1-1; tentatively, D is TRBD1 (6 bases). The CDR3 covers 15 residues. Germline values: CDR1 WNHNN, CDR2 SYGVQD (reference sequence). V was clipped by 2 bases and J by 7 bases, with 17 bases between them. CDR3 coding DNA: TGCGCCAGCAGTGAGAGTTGGGGGGGCAGGGATGAAGCTTTCTTT. Its protein product is CASSESWGGRDEAFF.

Comment on this clone: In the same sample, other DNA sequences code for this CDR3. CDR3 sequence reads: CASSLHSPQHF. The DNA of the CDR3 is TGTGCCAGCAGTTTACATTCGCCCCAGCATTTT. The chain joins TRBV28 to TRBJ1-5; no firm D call. The CDR3 loop spans 11 amino acids. V was clipped by 2 bases and J by 9 bases, with 5 bases between them. Per the germline V gene, CDR1 is MDHEN and CDR2 is SYDVKM.

This chain connects TRBV4-1 to TRBJ2-2, with unresolved D. V was clipped by 2 bases and J by 7 bases, with 11 bases between them. The CDR3 covers 14 residues. Looked up from germline, CDR1 is MGHRA and CDR2 is YSYEKL. This CDR3 reads CASSQHPRGGELFF. CDR3 bases: TGCGCCAGCAGCCAACACCCCCGAGGCGGGGAGCTGTTTTTT.

The chain carries TRBV6-5 and TRBJ1-5, with D possibly TRBD1 on 5 matching bases. V was pared by 6 bases and J by 3 bases, with 15 bases between. The V gene's germline CDR1 is MNHEY and CDR2 SVGAGI. This CDR3 has 15 amino acids. The CDR3 DNA sequence: TGTGCCAGCAGATCCGGGGGGAATACCAATCAGCCCCAGCATTTT. Translating gives CASRSGGNTNQPQHF.

The chain carries TRBV29-1 and TRBJ1-1; D is uncertain. V was shortened by 4 bases and J by 1 base, with 7 bases between the two germline ends. Germline V gives CDR1 SQVTM, CDR2 ANQGSEA. The CDR3 is 12 amino acids. CDR3 amino acids: CSVVPKNTEAFF. CDR3 DNA sequence: TGCAGCGTTGTCCCCAAGAACACTGAAGCTTTCTTT.

This clone came up once. The rearrangement links TRBV5-5 to TRBJ1-1, with 8 bases aligning to TRBD1. V was clipped by 3 bases and J by 0 bases; unmatched bases: 4. The CDR3 extends over 15 amino acids. The germline V gene encodes CDR1 SGHKS and CDR2 YYEKEE (reference sequence). DNA for the CDR3: TGTGCCAGCAGCTGGGGGACAGGAATGAACACTGAAGCTTTCTTT. As protein: CASSWGTGMNTEAFF.

The genes are TRBV5-1 and TRBJ1-1; D is uncertain. V was trimmed by 4 bases and J by 7 bases, leaving 17 bases between them. The germline CDR1 and CDR2 sequences are SGHRS and YFSETQ. CDR3 length equals 14 residues. The CDR3 loop reads CASSPGSGSGEAFF. As DNA, the CDR3 is TGCGCCAGCAGCCCGGGATCGGGGTCCGGTGAAGCTTTCTTT.

The V and J genes are TRBV15 and TRBJ2-3; D not certain. V gave up 5 bases and J gave up 0 bases, with 6 bases separating them. This CDR3 contains 13 residues. CDR1 is LNHNV, CDR2 YYDKDF, per germline (reference sequence). In nucleotides, the CDR3 is TGTGCCACCAGCGGCCGCAGCACAGATACGCAGTATTTT. It encodes CATSGRSTDTQYF.

The chain is built from TRBV10-2 and TRBJ2-1, with 7 bases lining up with TRBD1. V lost 0 bases and J lost 6; bases outside the gene matches: 8. This CDR3 is 16 amino acids long. CDR1 is WSHSY, CDR2 SAAADI, per germline. CDR3 DNA sequence: TGCGCCAGCAGTGAGTCTTGGGACAGCCCTTTCAATGAGCAGTTCTTC. It codes for CASSESWDSPFNEQFF.

The chain uses TRBV9 and TRBJ1-2, with a possible D match to TRBD1 (6 bases). V was clipped by 4 bases and J by 10 bases, with 17 bases between them. The germline gives CDR1 SGDLS, CDR2 YYNGEE. The CDR3 runs to 13 residues. The CDR3 sequence: CASSPRGRGFYTF. In nucleotides, the CDR3 is TGTGCCAGCAGCCCAAGGGGGAGGGGATTCTACACCTTC. The variable domain in full, completed from reference TRBV9 and TRBJ1-2, reads DSGVTQTPKHLITATGQRVTLRCSPRSGDLSVYWYQQSLDQGLQFLIQYYNGEERAKGNILERFSAQQFPDLHSELNLSSLELGDSALYFCASSPRGRGFYTFGSGTRLTVV.

The rearrangement links TRBV18 to TRBJ2-2; 8 positions match TRBD1. J was trimmed by 2 bases and V by 3 bases; bases with no gene match: 2. The CDR3 sequence is 15 residues long. The germline V gene has CDR1 KGHSH and CDR2 LQKENI. CDR3 loop: CASSPTGVNTGELFF. The DNA for the CDR3 is TGTGCCAGCTCACCGACAGGGGTTAACACCGGGGAGCTGTTTTTT.

Worth noting for this clone: Other DNA sequences in this sample translate to the same CDR3. This chain uses TRBV3-1 (or the pseudogene TRBV3-2) with TRBJ1-2; TRBD1 aligns across 10 bases. The CDR3 extends over 14 amino acids. Germline CDR1 is LGHDT and CDR2 is YNNKEL (reference sequence). After removal of 2 bases from V and 5 bases from J, the junction contained 2 bases not matched to a gene. CDR3 nucleotides: TGTGCCAGCAGCCAACCGGGACAGGGGTATGGCTACACCTTC. It specifies CASSQPGQGYGYTF.

The CDR3 sequence is CASSQGQLLFF. Here the CDR3 DNA reads TGTGCCAGCAGCCAAGGACAGCTACTGTTCTTC. The genes are TRBV3-1 (or the pseudogene TRBV3-2) and TRBJ2-1, with D possibly being TRBD1 (5 bases). Trimming removed 1 base from V and 15 bases from J, with 10 bases in between. Germline assignment: CDR1 LGHDT and CDR2 YNNKEL (reference sequence). The CDR3 extends over 11 amino acids.

A few counts support this clone. The rearrangement joins TRBV5-6 to TRBJ1-3; TRBD1 matches at 9 bases. The CDR3 length is 16 residues. J lost 1 base, V lost 4 bases, and 6 bases had no gene match. Germline CDR1 is SGHDT and CDR2 is YYEEEE. The CDR3 spells CASSAPGTGSGNTIYF. The CDR3 coding sequence is TGTGCCAGCAGCGCCCCCGGGACAGGGTCTGGAAACACCATATATTTT. The entire variable domain, with the rest obtained from reference TRBV5-6 and TRBJ1-3, is as follows: DAGVTQSPTHLIKTRGQQVTLRCSPKSGHDTVSWYQQALGQGPQFIFQYYEEEERQRGNFPDRFSGHQFPNYSSELNVNALLLGDSALYLCASSAPGTGSGNTIYFGEGSWLTVV.

This clone was counted many times. The rearrangement joins TRBV5-6 to TRBJ1-6; D remains ambiguous. This CDR3 region has 14 residues. Germline lookup yields CDR1 SGHDT and CDR2 YYEEEE. V lost 6 bases and J 7 bases, leaving 14 bases between the germline ends. This chain's CDR3 is CASTGGKENSPLHF. CDR3 nucleotides: TGTGCCAGCACCGGCGGCAAGGAGAATTCACCCCTCCACTTT.

The gene calls are TRBV6-1 and TRBJ2-7; 8 nucleotides agree with TRBD1. The CDR3 runs to 14 residues. The V and J ends lost 7 bases and 2 bases, in that order; junction bases with no gene match: 7. Germline assignment: CDR1 MNHNS and CDR2 SASEGT. In DNA, the CDR3 is TGTGCCAGCACAGACGGACAGGGCACCTACGAGCAGTACTTC. Its protein is CASTDGQGTYEQYF.

V and J are TRBV28 and TRBJ2-5; tentative D call: TRBD2 (5 bases). CDR1 and CDR2 from the germline V gene are MDHEN and SYDVKM. Trimming stripped 5 bases from V and 5 bases from J, with 12 bases between. The CDR3 consists of 13 residues. CDR3 in amino acids: CASSPEGWETQYF. CDR3 DNA: TGTGCCAGCAGTCCCGAGGGCTGGGAGACCCAGTACTTC.

This clone was found many times. Distinct nucleotide sequences in the sample also encode this CDR3. V usage is TRBV5-1 and J usage is TRBJ1-4; TRBD1 matches 8 bases. There are 16 residues in the CDR3. The trim removed 0 bases at V and 0 bases at J, leaving 1 base unmatched. Per germline, CDR1 SGHRS and CDR2 YFSETQ. This CDR3 reads CASSLEQGATNEKLFF. The CDR3 DNA is TGCGCCAGCAGCTTGGAACAGGGGGCAACTAATGAAAAACTGTTTTTT.